This T cell receptor beta chain was documented in a study of cytomegalovirus exposure and HLA in healthy donors. Whole-study results and caveats: Some highly shared sequence variants likely arose as a pipeline artifact. V segments that were indistinguishable, TRBV6-2 and TRBV6-3 among them, were omitted from analysis. Follow-up analysis later connected one missense variant in DCLRE1C with trimming of TCR beta V- and J-genes.

PCR employed 60 Vbeta and 13 Jbeta primers. TCRdb's table, derived via immunoSEQ multiplex PCR, lists solely in-frame clones and lacks some. The sample table sets out 45,000 to 60,000 clones. Donors in the study were healthy people who gave bone marrow. Per the germline V gene, CDR1 is MDHEN and CDR2 is SYDVKM. The CDR3 is 15 amino acids. V was pared by 2 bases and J by 6 bases, with 8 bases of the junction left unmatched. Note on this clone: Antigen: not known.

The rearrangement joins TRBV28 to TRBJ1-1; 8 bases are shared with TRBD1. The specimen sequenced was PBMCs. The TCR was taken from a male donor in good health and CMV-seronegative. The CDR3: CASSLQTGGKAEAFF. CDR3 sequence (DNA): TGTGCCAGCAGTTTACAAACAGGGGGAAAGGCTGAAGCTTTCTTT.